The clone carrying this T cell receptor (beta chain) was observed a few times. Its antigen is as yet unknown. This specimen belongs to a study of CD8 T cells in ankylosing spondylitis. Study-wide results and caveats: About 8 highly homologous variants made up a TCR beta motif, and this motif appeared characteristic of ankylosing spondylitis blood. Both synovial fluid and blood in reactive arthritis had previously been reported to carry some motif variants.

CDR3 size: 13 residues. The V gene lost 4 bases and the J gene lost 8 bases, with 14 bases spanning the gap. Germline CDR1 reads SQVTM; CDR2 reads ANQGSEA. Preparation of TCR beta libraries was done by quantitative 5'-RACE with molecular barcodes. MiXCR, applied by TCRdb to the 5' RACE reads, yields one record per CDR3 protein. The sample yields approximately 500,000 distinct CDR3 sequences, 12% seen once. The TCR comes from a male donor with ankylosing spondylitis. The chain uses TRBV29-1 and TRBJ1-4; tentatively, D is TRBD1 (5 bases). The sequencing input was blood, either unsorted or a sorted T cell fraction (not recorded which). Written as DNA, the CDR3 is TGCAGCGTTGGGTGGCACGGGGGAGAAAAACTGTTTTTT. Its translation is CSVGWHGGEKLFF. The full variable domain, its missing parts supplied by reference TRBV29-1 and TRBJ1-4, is SAVISQKPSRDICQRGTSLTIQCQVDSQVTMMFWYRQQPGQSLTLIATANQGSEATYESGFVIDKFPISRPNLTFSTLTVSNMSPEDSSIYLCSVGWHGGEKLFFGSGTQLSVL.